This TCR beta chain comes out of a study of Ad26.COV2.S vaccination and SARS-CoV-2 variants. Study as a whole: Once, or twice with 56 days between doses, Ad26.COV2.S was given intramuscularly. Study-level results: Substantial response breadth was reportedly seen for spike-specific CD8+ and CD4+ T cells after vaccination. Analyses that measured TCR breadth and depth may have underestimated total T cell responses.

In germline, CDR1 is MDHEN, CDR2 SYDVKM. After removal of 4 bases from V and 0 bases from J, the junction contained 8 bases not matched to a gene. The CDR3 has 17 residues. The data were produced by immunoSEQ multiplex PCR, yet TCRdb's version contains in-frame clones alone and is incomplete. The sample has roughly 300,000 clones, 86% seen once; the top ten hold around 10%. Note on this clone: Its antigen is as yet unknown.

Treatment specified: over 15 received Ad26.COV2.S at low or high dose, single or two shots; about 5 received placebo; per-sample allocation not given. The samples date from day 63 after the first vaccine or placebo injection. This person who donated was an adult of 18-55 years in Boston. The sequence came from a person aged 18-60 years who received the Ad26.COV2.S COVID-19 vaccine or a placebo. The chain uses TRBV28 and TRBJ1-4; 7 nucleotides align to TRBD1. The sample in question was peripheral blood, obtained in a trial of Ad26.COV2.S vaccine versus placebo. DNA for the CDR3: TGTGCCAGCAGTTCGCACAGGGGTTCTTCAACTAATGAAAAACTGTTTTTT. It yields the protein CASSSHRGSSTNEKLFF.